This T cell receptor beta chain emerged from a study of OX40 agonist ivuxolimab in advanced cancers. In regard to this clone: What it binds is not known.

General study results and limits: CD8+ T cells showed, on average, more clonal expansion than CD4+ cells.

TCRdb keeps only in-frame clones here, not all; method: immunoSEQ multiplex PCR. This sample has fewer than 20,000 clones, with more than 65% found just once. V lost 8 bases and J lost 3, with 19 bases in between. From germline, CDR1 is SGHNT and CDR2 YENEEA. The length of the CDR3 is 15 residues. The sequences come from CD4+ or CD8+ T cells sorted from blood, collected in a trial of the OX40 agonist ivuxolimab. V usage is TRBV11-3 and J usage is TRBJ1-1; tentative D call: TRBD1 (5 bases). The sequence derives from an adult with an advanced solid tumor such as melanoma, head and neck, liver or kidney cancer. The CDR3 nucleotides are TGTGCCAGCCTGAACAGACAGCTCGGCGACACTGAAGCTTTCTTT. This codes for CASLNRQLGDTEAFF.